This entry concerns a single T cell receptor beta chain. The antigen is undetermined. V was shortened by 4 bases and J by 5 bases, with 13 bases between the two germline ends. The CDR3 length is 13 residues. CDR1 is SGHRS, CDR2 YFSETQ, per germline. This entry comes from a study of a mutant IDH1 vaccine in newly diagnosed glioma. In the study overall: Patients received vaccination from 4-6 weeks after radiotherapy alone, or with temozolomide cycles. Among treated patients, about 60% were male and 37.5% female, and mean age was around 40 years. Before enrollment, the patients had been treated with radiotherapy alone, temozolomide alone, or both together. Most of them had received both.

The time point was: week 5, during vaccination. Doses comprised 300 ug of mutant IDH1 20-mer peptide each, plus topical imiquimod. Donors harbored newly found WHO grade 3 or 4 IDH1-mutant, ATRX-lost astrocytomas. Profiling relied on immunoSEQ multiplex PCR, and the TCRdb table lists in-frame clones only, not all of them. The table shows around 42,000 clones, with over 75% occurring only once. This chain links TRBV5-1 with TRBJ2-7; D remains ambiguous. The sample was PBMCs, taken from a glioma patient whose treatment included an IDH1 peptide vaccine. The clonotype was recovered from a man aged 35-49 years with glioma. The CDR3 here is CASSLRSVNEQYF. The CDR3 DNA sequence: TGCGCCAGCAGCCTAAGAAGTGTCAACGAGCAGTACTTC.